Sequencing of this T cell receptor (beta chain) was carried out in a study of cytomegalovirus exposure and HLA in healthy donors. Turning to the study itself: Around 79 million unique TCRs, all from HLA-typed donors, were included in an early release of the data. Study-wide results and limits: An observed cluster of highly shared sequence variants was recorded as a likely sequencing artifact. Rare TCR sequences dominated, though some public TCRs recurred in many donors. A later analysis linked a missense variant in DCLRE1C to the trimming of TCR beta V and J genes.

A note on this clone: Its antigen is as yet unknown.

The CDR3 runs 15 residues. Trimming pared 1 base from V and 3 bases from J, leaving 9 bases between. The germline V gene has CDR1 SEHNR and CDR2 FQNEAQ (reference sequence). PCR primers comprised 60 Vbeta and 13 Jbeta primers. Repertoires were generated with immunoSEQ multiplex PCR, while TCRdb's copy carries only in-frame clones and drops some. The sample has around 200,000 clones, approximately 85% seen once. This TCR was sampled from a woman under 30 in good health and CMV-seronegative. J is TRBJ1-4 and V is TRBV7-9, with D uncertain. Sequencing was carried out using PBMCs. The CDR3 sequence is CASSLGQAPNEKLFF. The CDR3 DNA is TGTGCCAGCAGCTTAGGGCAGGCTCCTAATGAAAAACTGTTTTTT.